This T cell receptor (beta chain) was sequenced during a study of blood T cell repertoires in COVID-19. The wider study: Acute and convalescent COVID-19 specimens originated in the United States, Italy and Spain.

Patients from Seattle were sampled longitudinally, starting during active infection. The V gene's germline CDR1 is LNHDA and CDR2 SQIVND (reference sequence). V lost 3 bases to trimming and J lost 1 base; unmatched junction nucleotides: 2. The CDR3 spans 14 residues. Per the authors' pipeline: Reference gene primer amplification gave nucleated cell count estimates. Profiled with immunoSEQ multiplex PCR; TCRdb holds only in-frame clones, not every one. Clone size and the V and J calls come from that table; the DNA yielded D and trimming. Counted here are some 240,000 clones, 90% occurring once; the ten biggest clones make up roughly 2.2%.

The V call is TRBV19, the J call TRBJ1-2; 7 nucleotides align to TRBD1. The TCR comes from a woman aged 55-70 years with COVID-19, enrolled during active disease. The sample was peripheral blood. The CDR3 bases are TGTGCCAGTAGTATCCAGGGGGTTAACTATGGCTACACCTTC. This encodes CASSIQGVNYGYTF.